The present entry profiles one TCR beta chain with its context. Its specificity is unknown. The entry originates in a study of T cell responses to AZD1222 COVID-19 vaccine. Study-wide results and limits: There were repertoire samples only from the period after the peak T cell response. Following two doses of AZD1222, Spike-specific TCR breadth and depth rose.

The method was immunoSEQ multiplex PCR; TCRdb's version includes in-frame clones alone and lacks a portion of them. The sample lists about 180,000 clones; approximately 90% were seen once. From germline, CDR1 is MNHEY and CDR2 SVGAGI. The CDR3 has 14 amino acids. Trimming left V 4 bases short and J 4 bases short, with 13 bases between. The sequence came from an adult who received the MenACWY meningococcal vaccine as a control. The input for sequencing was peripheral blood, taken 28 days after the second dose of the MenACWY control vaccine. The chain links TRBV6-5 to TRBJ1-2, with D perhaps matching TRBD1 (6 bases). The CDR3 DNA reads TGTGCCAGCAGTTCGCGGACAGTTACCTATGGCTACACCTTC. Translating it yields CASSSRTVTYGYTF.